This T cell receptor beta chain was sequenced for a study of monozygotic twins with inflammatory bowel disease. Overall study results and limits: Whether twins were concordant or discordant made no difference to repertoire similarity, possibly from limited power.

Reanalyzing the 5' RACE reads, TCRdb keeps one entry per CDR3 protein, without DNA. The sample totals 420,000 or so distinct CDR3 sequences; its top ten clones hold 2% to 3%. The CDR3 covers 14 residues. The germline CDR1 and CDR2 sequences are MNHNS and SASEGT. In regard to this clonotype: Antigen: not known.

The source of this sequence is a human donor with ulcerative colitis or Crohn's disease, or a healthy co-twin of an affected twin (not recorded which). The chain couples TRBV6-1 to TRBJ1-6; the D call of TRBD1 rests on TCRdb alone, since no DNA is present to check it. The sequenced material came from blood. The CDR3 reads CASRESGEQSPLHF.